This TCR beta chain emerged from a study of T cells in Graves' hyperthyroidism and ophthalmopathy. The investigators amplified TCR beta CDR3 regions from RNA transcripts. The HTBI set primed first-round TCR CDR3 RT-PCR. MiXCR, run by TCRdb on the multiplex PCR reads, gives a single entry per CDR3 protein. The sample holds approximately 560,000 distinct CDR3 sequences; less than 20% are singletons and the top ten take around 7.5%. In its sample, this clonotype was seen a few times. Together with thyroid ultrasound, orbital computed tomography, serum thyroxine and TRAb, clinical symptoms were used for diagnoses. The PBMCs had their origin in approximately 10 ml of fresh peripheral blood. V gave up 3 bases and J gave up 8 bases; unmatched junction bases: 10. The CDR3 runs to 18 residues. From germline, CDR1 is MNHEY and CDR2 SMNVEV (reference sequence).

This TCR was recovered from a woman under 40 with Graves' hyperthyroidism. V usage is TRBV27 and J usage is TRBJ2-1, with 16 bases fitting TRBD2. The sample consisted of blood. CDR3 in amino acids: CASSLTPGLAGGLDEQFF. The CDR3 DNA follows: TGTGCCAGCAGTTTGACCCCGGGACTAGCGGGAGGGCTGGATGAGCAGTTCTTC.